The 7 T cell receptor beta chains below all came from one sample that was sequenced in a study of T cell changes during pregnancy in multiple sclerosis (dated by TCRdb to about 2019). Library preparation employed the immunoSEQ multiplex PCR assay. Here the immuneACCESS table is served through TCRdb, limited to in-frame sequences with V and J called. Missing clones are a known gap in these copies; in checked studies unresolved V genes cover under half, and the rest lacks a known reason. The sample yields just under 80,000 clones; around 93% were counted once. In total, the top ten clones hold approximately 0.79% of the sample. The sample consisted of peripheral blood, taken in the second trimester of pregnancy. The origin of the receptors is a female donor in good health, enrolled as a control in a pregnancy study.

V and J are TRBV15 and TRBJ1-2; possibly TRBD1 for D (6 bases). Germline-derived CDR1 and CDR2 are LNHNV and YYDKDF (reference sequence). This CDR3 contains 17 residues. The V end lost 1 base, the J end lost 3 bases, and 18 bases lay between the germline ends. DNA of the CDR3: TGTGCCACCAGCAGAGCTAGCACAGGGAGTGGTGACTATGGCTACACCTTC. Its translation: CATSRASTGSGDYGYTF.

The chain has TRBV30 and TRBJ1-2; TRBD1 agrees at 7 bases. The CDR3 totals 12 residues. Trimming cost V 4 bases and J 3 bases; bases outside gene matches: 2. The V gene's germline CDR1 is GTSNPN and CDR2 SVGIG (reference sequence). This CDR3 reads CAWMDRHYGYTF. The DNA of the CDR3 is TGTGCCTGGATGGACAGGCACTATGGCTACACCTTC.

The CDR3 DNA reads as TGTGCCAGCAGCTTAACGGCTAGCGGGGGCCCGCAAGAGACCCAGTACTTC. Its translation is CASSLTASGGPQETQYF. This chain connects TRBV7-9 to TRBJ2-5; 10 positions agree with TRBD2. Germline-derived CDR1 and CDR2 are SEHNR and FQNEAQ (reference sequence). The CDR3 runs 17 residues. V was pared by 2 bases and J by 2 bases, with 8 bases of the junction left unmatched.

This sequence joins TRBV19 and TRBJ1-6, with 8 bases identical to TRBD1. Germline assignment: CDR1 LNHDA and CDR2 SQIVND (reference sequence). The CDR3 loop spans 13 amino acids. Trimming cost V 6 bases and J 8 bases; bases outside gene matches: 3. The CDR3 loop reads CASRDRVDSPLHF. CDR3 bases: TGTGCCAGTAGGGACAGGGTGGATTCACCCCTCCACTTT.

V usage is TRBV4-1 and J usage is TRBJ2-1; 10 nucleotides agree with TRBD1. The junction had 3 bases not matched to a gene; V was cut back by 2 bases and J by 5 bases. The V gene's germline CDR1 is MGHRA and CDR2 YSYEKL. This CDR3 comprises 15 residues. The CDR3 protein is CASSQTGTGDNEQFF. For the CDR3, the DNA is TGCGCCAGCAGCCAAACCGGGACAGGGGACAATGAGCAGTTCTTC.

This chain links TRBV6-6 with TRBJ1-1, with 8 bases matching TRBD1. Unmatched junction bases numbered 8, after V lost 7 bases and J lost 4 bases. This CDR3 is 14 amino acids long. Germline CDR1 is MNHNY and CDR2 is SVGAGI (reference sequence). For the CDR3, the DNA is TGTGCCAGCAATTCCGGACAGGGCCCCACTGAAGCTTTCTTT. Its translation is CASNSGQGPTEAFF.

This chain connects TRBV19 to TRBJ1-2; a possible D gene is TRBD1 (5 bases). The germline CDR1 and CDR2 sequences are LNHDA and SQIVND (reference sequence). Trimming pared 3 bases from V and 3 bases from J, leaving 17 bases between. The CDR3 has 16 residues. The CDR3 spells CASSMFRGISDYGYTF. The DNA for the CDR3 is TGTGCCAGTAGTATGTTTAGGGGTATCTCCGACTATGGCTACACCTTC.